This TCR beta chain was sequenced for a study of blood T cell repertoires in COVID-19. Looking at the study overall: Acute and convalescent COVID-19 specimens originated in the United States, Italy and Spain. Sample material is recorded as cDNA or gDNA derived from T cells, B-cell-depleted T cells, or PBMCs.

As processed by the authors: Nucleated cell number was recorded as an estimate derived from reference gene primer amplification. Generated by immunoSEQ multiplex PCR, the TCRdb table keeps only in-frame clones and is missing some. V and J calls and clone size are given by that table; D and trimming were obtained from the DNA. The repertoire holds approximately 90,000 clones, with about 85% as singletons. CDR3 length: 15 amino acids. Per the germline V gene, CDR1 is SGHAT and CDR2 is FQNNGV. Trimming removed 2 bases from V and 10 bases from J, with 18 bases in between. V is TRBV11-2 and J is TRBJ2-1, with D tentatively TRBD1 (6 bases). This TCR came from a man in his fifties or sixties with acute or convalescent COVID-19. The sample consisted of peripheral blood. The CDR3 protein is CASSLRLGQVSEQFF. Written as DNA, the CDR3 is TGTGCCAGCAGCTTAAGGTTGGGACAAGTCAGCGAGCAGTTCTTC.